These T cell receptor beta chains were read from a single sample in a study of T cells in localized non-small cell lung cancer. This table comes from immunoSEQ multiplex PCR, and its TCRdb copy is limited to in-frame clones, with some not included. The table includes 45,000 or so clones, about 86% detected once. The sample here was peripheral blood mononuclear cells, taken before any cancer treatment. These TCRs come from a man between 40 and 75 years old with stage III lung adenocarcinoma. CDR3s include the opening cysteine and the closing phenylalanine or tryptophan.

TRBV29-1 CSVLTGGRYEQYF
TRBV5-1 CASRGQGGNEKLFF
TRBV2 CASSVPGQGSNEQFF
TRBV27 CASSWAGNTGELFF
TRBV19 CASSTASGATGELFF
TRBV10-2 CASSDRGRQETQYF
TRBV6-6 CASTATESTEAFF
TRBV5-1 CASSPLNRGDTQYF
TRBV14 CASSQERWALGETQYF
TRBV6-6 CASSGVELRNTGELFF
TRBV12-5 CASGLVLGTTGELFF
TRBV11-2 CASSSPVGLTDTQYF
TRBV7-2 CASSLVWGSYEQYF
TRBV6-1 CASRGTGTDTQYF
TRBV12-2 CASRLDSAYSYEQYF
TRBV5-1 CASAPVLGSSYNEQFF
TRBV29-1 CSFQRDRAYEQYF
TRBV30 CAWSVGVDRGGEKLFF
TRBV9 CASNENTQETQYF
TRBV19 CASKVPDTDTQYF
TRBV11-2 CASSRDRDQPQHF
TRBV10-3 CAIRGQGGLSGANVLTF
TRBV7-2 CASSPRDRVGTDTQYF
TRBV5-6 CASSLGLLAWQGQETQYF
TRBV21-1 CASSGIAPGTHQPQHF
TRBV28 CASSLSGNGYTF
TRBV7-8 CASSPRWGGLTQETQYF
TRBV9 CASGGTVNSPLHF
TRBV6-6 CASSYKGAHQPQHF
TRBV15 CATSSTVISGNTIYF
TRBV27 CASNSVGQGNEQYF
TRBV7-2 CASSFSTGSGYEQYF
TRBV19 CASSIMAGWNTEAFF
TRBV5-1 CASSLMGPSNEKLFF
TRBV5-5 CASSFGSYEQYF
TRBV6-5 CASSYGSGTEAFF
TRBV2 CASSLGQLLEAFF
TRBV27 CASSFTLFNEKLFF
TRBV7-6 CASSQETSGELFF
TRBV4-1 CASRGQTNTGELFF
TRBV2 CASRAQGRRGEKLFF
TRBV4-1 CASSQDKEGVHGTDTQYF